The 29 T cell receptor beta chains below were found in one sample sequenced in a study of memory CD8 T cells in hepatitis C reinfection. Time point denoted: pre-reinfection, 55 to 20 weeks before reinfection detection. No in vitro expansion preceded TCR sequencing of the sorted cells. Repertoires were generated with immunoSEQ multiplex PCR, while TCRdb's copy carries only in-frame clones and drops some. This table has under 60,000 clones, around nine tenths appearing once. Material: naive CD8+ T cells sorted from blood. These receptors originate from a man younger than 35 with hepatitis C virus infection.

This chain joins TRBV5-1 and TRBJ1-1; 11 nucleotides agree with TRBD1. This CDR3 region has 14 residues. Looked up from germline, CDR1 is SGHRS and CDR2 is YFSETQ. The junction had 5 bases not matched to a gene; V was cut back by 7 bases and J by 3 bases. CDR3 amino acids: CASSMGQGDTEAFF. CDR3 nucleotide sequence: TGCGCCAGCTCGATGGGACAGGGGGACACTGAAGCTTTCTTT.

This rearrangement joins TRBV9 to TRBJ2-4, with TRBD2 identical over 8 bases. J was trimmed by 1 base and V by 3 bases; bases with no gene match: 6. CDR1 is SGDLS and CDR2 is YYNGEE in the germline V gene. CDR3 length equals 16 residues. The CDR3 region is CASSALAGGAKNIQYF. The DNA of the CDR3 is TGTGCCAGCAGCGCCCTAGCGGGCGGGGCCAAAAACATTCAGTACTTC.

This sequence joins TRBV7-8 and TRBJ2-7; 8 nucleotides match TRBD2. Unmatched junction bases numbered 3, after V lost 5 bases and J lost 0 bases. CDR1 and CDR2 (germline): SGHVS, FQNEAQ. CDR3 length equals 14 residues. The CDR3 sequence is CASSPGTSSYEQYF. The CDR3 bases are TGTGCCAGCAGCCCCGGGACTAGCTCCTACGAGCAGTACTTC.

V gene TRBV27 combines with J gene TRBJ2-5, with TRBD2 identical over 7 bases. The DNA matches TRBJ2-7 better at its end, which makes the J call doubtful. Per germline, CDR1 MNHEY and CDR2 SMNVEV (reference sequence). This CDR3 spans 17 amino acids. CDR3 in DNA: TGTGCCAGCAGTCCCCTCCCGGGCGGGGGAGGGACCTACGAGCAGTACTTC. It translates to CASSPLPGGGGTYEQYF.

This chain joins TRBV19 and TRBJ1-5, with unresolved D. V shed 2 bases and J shed 3 bases, with 5 bases lying between them. This CDR3 spans 13 amino acids. Germline values: CDR1 LNHDA, CDR2 SQIVND (reference sequence). In DNA, the CDR3 is TGTGCCAGTAGTATAACATCCAATCAGCCCCAGCATTTT. Protein sequence: CASSITSNQPQHF.

The rearrangement uses TRBV13 and TRBJ2-1; 12 bases fit TRBD1. The CDR3 sequence is 15 residues long. From germline, CDR1 is PRHDT and CDR2 FYEKMQ (reference sequence). V lost 5 bases to trimming and J lost 6 bases; unmatched junction nucleotides: 5. This chain's CDR3 is CASSPSGQGANEQFF. Written as DNA, the CDR3 is TGTGCCAGCAGCCCATCGGGACAGGGGGCCAATGAGCAGTTCTTC.

The chain employs TRBV19 and TRBJ2-2, with 9 nucleotides matching TRBD1. With 5 bases clipped from V and 3 bases from J, the junction kept 4 bases outside the gene matches. The length of the CDR3 is 15 residues. The germline gives CDR1 LNHDA, CDR2 SQIVND (reference sequence). CDR3 bases: TGTGCCAGTAGTGCAGGACAGGGGTACACCGGGGAGCTGTTTTTT. Protein product: CASSAGQGYTGELFF.

This chain uses TRBV5-1 with TRBJ1-3; tentative D call: TRBD1 (5 bases). Germline CDR1 SGHRS, CDR2 YFSETQ. This CDR3 is built from 12 residues. With 0 bases removed from V and 16 bases from J, the gap between germline ends came to 14 bases. The CDR3 sequence: CASSLDGASWYF. The CDR3 DNA reads TGCGCCAGCAGCTTGGATGGGGCATCTTGGTATTTT.

The chain has TRBV15 and TRBJ2-7, with D possibly TRBD1 on 8 matching bases. The germline CDR1 and CDR2 sequences are LNHNV and YYDKDF (reference sequence). This CDR3 spans 14 amino acids. Trimming shortened V by 4 bases and J by 4 bases, and 14 bases separated the two germline ends. The CDR3 DNA reads TGTGCCACCAGCACCGACAGGGGAGGGTACGAGCAGTACTTC. This codes for CATSTDRGGYEQYF.

V gene TRBV9 combines with J gene TRBJ2-5; 9 nucleotides align to TRBD2. With the DNA end fitting TRBJ2-7 better, the J assignment may be wrong. CDR1 SGDLS and CDR2 YYNGEE come from the germline V gene. The CDR3 runs to 14 residues. The CDR3 DNA sequence: TGTGCCAGCGGGTACACTAGCGGGTGGGACGAGCAGTACTTC. The encoded protein is CASGYTSGWDEQYF.

In regard to this clone: Other DNA sequences in this specimen translate into the identical CDR3. This rearrangement joins TRBV28 to TRBJ2-1, with D maybe TRBD2 (5 bases). The CDR3 has 15 amino acids. Germline-derived CDR1 and CDR2 are MDHEN and SYDVKM. Trimming cost V 3 bases and J 0 bases, with 9 bases left between them. The CDR3 here is CASSLSGSSYNEQFF. The DNA for the CDR3 is TGTGCCAGCAGTTTGAGCGGTAGCTCCTACAATGAGCAGTTCTTC.

V is TRBV9 and J is TRBJ2-5; no firm D call. The V gene's germline CDR1 is SGDLS and CDR2 YYNGEE. V lost 4 bases to trimming and J lost 5 bases, with 18 bases between them. The CDR3 spans 15 residues. CDR3 in amino acids: CASSTRGRPVETQYF. CDR3 nucleotides: TGTGCCAGCAGCACAAGAGGTAGGCCGGTCGAGACCCAGTACTTC.

The CDR3 here is CASGSGQGTQPQHF. CDR3 bases: TGTGCTAGTGGTTCAGGACAGGGGACTCAGCCCCAGCATTTT. This sequence joins TRBV12-5 and TRBJ1-5; 9 bases agree with TRBD1. J was trimmed by 6 bases and V by 4 bases; bases with no gene match: 4. This CDR3 has 14 residues. The germline V gene encodes CDR1 LGHNT and CDR2 FRNRAP.

V and J are TRBV4-1 and TRBJ2-7; D is unresolved. Per germline, CDR1 MGHRA and CDR2 YSYEKL. Trimming took off 1 base at V and 4 bases at J, with 14 bases between the two ends. The CDR3 has 15 residues. The CDR3 here is CASSQVFSPEYEQYF. DNA for the CDR3: TGCGCCAGCAGCCAAGTGTTTAGCCCCGAGTACGAGCAGTACTTC.

The chain couples TRBV27 to TRBJ1-2, with 8 bases identical to TRBD1. Losses at the gene ends were 6 bases for V and 8 bases for J; bases not matched to a gene: 11. The CDR3 contains 14 residues. Germline V gene data show CDR1 as MNHEY and CDR2 as SMNVEV (reference sequence). CDR3 sequence (DNA): TGTGCCAGCAGACTGGGGCAGGGGGCGCAGGGCTACACCTTC. Translating gives CASRLGQGAQGYTF.

This chain connects TRBV4-3 to TRBJ1-3; D not resolved. Trimming shortened V by 0 bases and J by 2 bases, and 14 bases separated the two germline ends. The V gene's germline CDR1 is LGHNA and CDR2 YSLEER. This CDR3 has 17 residues. The CDR3: CASSQDSGVRAGNTIYF. CDR3 nucleotide sequence: TGCGCCAGCAGCCAAGATTCCGGGGTTAGGGCTGGAAACACCATATATTTT.

The chain carries TRBV29-1 and TRBJ1-2, with D tentatively TRBD1 (6 bases). CDR3 size: 13 residues. Deletions cut 1 base from V and 4 bases from J, with 10 bases between. Germline V gives CDR1 SQVTM, CDR2 ANQGSEA. CDR3 nucleotide sequence: TGCAGCGTTGAAGTCACAGGGCGCTATGGCTACACCTTC. This codes for CSVEVTGRYGYTF.

The chain joins TRBV7-9 to TRBJ1-1, with D perhaps matching TRBD1 (6 bases). The CDR3 length is 12 residues. Trimming took off 8 bases at V and 5 bases at J, with 12 bases between the two ends. Germline CDR1 SEHNR, CDR2 FQNEAQ (reference sequence). Written as DNA, the CDR3 is TGTGCCAGCCCCTCAGGGGTGACTGAAGCTTTCTTT. It yields the protein CASPSGVTEAFF.

The chain links TRBV5-1 to TRBJ2-3; the match to TRBD2 covers 10 bases. The CDR3 length is 16 residues. Germline V gene sequence: CDR1 SGHRS, CDR2 YFSETQ. Germline trimming cut 4 bases from V and 5 bases from J; bases unmatched to any gene: 10. As DNA, the CDR3 is TGCGCCAGCAGCGTATTACTAGCGGGATCGGTAGATACGCAGTATTTT. Residues: CASSVLLAGSVDTQYF.

The rearrangement joins TRBV6-1 to TRBJ2-2; D unclear. Germline loops: CDR1 MNHNS, CDR2 SASEGT. Trimming shortened V by 4 bases and J by 3 bases, and 15 bases separated the two germline ends. The CDR3 contains 16 residues. This CDR3 reads CASSGDDQVYTGELFF. The CDR3 DNA sequence: TGTGCCAGCAGTGGAGACGACCAGGTCTACACCGGGGAGCTGTTTTTT.

This chain connects TRBV2 to TRBJ2-3; 8 bases map to TRBD1. The V segment lost 1 base and the J segment 2 bases; nucleotides outside the gene matches: 5. Per germline, CDR1 SNHLY and CDR2 FYNNEI. This CDR3 region has 16 residues. CDR3 DNA sequence: TGTGCCAGCAGTGAAGTCCCGGGACAGGCCACAGATACGCAGTATTTT. This translates into CASSEVPGQATDTQYF. Variable domain in full (rest from reference TRBV2 and TRBJ2-3): EPEVTQTPSHQVTQMGQEVILRCVPISNHLYFYWYRQILGQKVEFLVSFYNNEISEKSEIFDDQFSVERPDGSNFTLKIRSTKLEDSAMYFCASSEVPGQATDTQYFGPGTRLTVL.

The chain joins TRBV5-8 to TRBJ2-5, with D tentatively TRBD1 (6 bases). The J call is doubtful: the DNA matches TRBJ2-7 better. Germline-derived CDR1 and CDR2 are SGHTS and YDEGEE. The CDR3 is 14 amino acids. CDR3 nucleotide sequence: TGTGCCAGCAGCTTCGCAGGGGTCTCCTACGAGCAGTACTTC. Residues: CASSFAGVSYEQYF.

The rearrangement joins TRBV7-9 to TRBJ2-5; D gene uncertain. The closer fit of TRBJ2-7 to the DNA end suggests the J call may be wrong. The CDR3 length is 14 residues. Germline V lookup: CDR1 SEHNR, CDR2 FQNEAQ (reference sequence). Here the CDR3 reads CASSLEEKTYEQYF. The CDR3 DNA is TGTGCCAGCAGCTTAGAGGAGAAGACCTACGAGCAGTACTTC.

The rearrangement uses TRBV5-6 and TRBJ1-5; tentatively, D is TRBD1 (6 bases). V shed 4 bases and J shed 6 bases, with 23 bases lying between them. CDR1 and CDR2 from the germline V gene are SGHDT and YYEEEE. The CDR3 contains 17 residues. The CDR3 protein is CASSRGGGPSESQPQHF. For the CDR3, the DNA is TGTGCCAGCAGCCGGGGCGGGGGGCCGTCTGAAAGTCAGCCCCAGCATTTT.

V usage is TRBV6-1 and J usage is TRBJ2-1, with 8 bases matching TRBD1. V lost 3 bases, J lost 2 bases, and 18 bases stayed unmatched. The CDR3 consists of 20 residues. Germline loops: CDR1 MNHNS, CDR2 SASEGT. The DNA of the CDR3 is TGTGCCAGCAGTGATCCCCAAACCCATGGACAGGGTGGCACCTACAATGAGCAGTTCTTC. Protein product: CASSDPQTHGQGGTYNEQFF.

The chain employs TRBV5-5 and TRBJ2-1; 8 bases fit TRBD1. The CDR3 length is 15 residues. The ends lost 0 bases at V and 4 bases at J; junction bases unmatched: 3. The germline gives CDR1 SGHKS, CDR2 YYEKEE (reference sequence). The CDR3 sequence is CASSLGRGLYNEQFF. The CDR3 DNA is TGTGCCAGCAGCTTGGGCAGGGGGCTTTACAATGAGCAGTTCTTC.

The chain employs TRBV14 and TRBJ2-7; 8 bases align to TRBD2. The CDR3 covers 15 residues. CDR1 and CDR2 (germline): SGHDN, FVKESK. V lost 0 bases to trimming and J lost 5 bases; unmatched junction nucleotides: 6. The CDR3 spells CASSQDARGVDEQYV. DNA for the CDR3: TGTGCCAGCAGCCAAGATGCGCGGGGGGTCGACGAGCAGTACGTC.

This clone was observed a single time. The chain has TRBV27 and TRBJ1-5; 7 positions agree with TRBD1. Germline V gene data show CDR1 as MNHEY and CDR2 as SMNVEV (reference sequence). V dropped 6 bases and J dropped 4; count of bases not matched to a gene: 9. The CDR3 length is 15 residues. CDR3 nucleotides: TGTGCCAGCAGCCCCCTCGGGACAGAGAATCAGCCCCAGCATTTT. Translated: CASSPLGTENQPQHF.

This clone was counted a single time. This chain links TRBV7-8 with TRBJ2-3, with 10 nucleotides matching TRBD1. The CDR3 extends over 16 amino acids. V shed 1 base, J shed 1 base, and the junction held 2 bases outside the gene matches. From germline, CDR1 is SGHVS and CDR2 FQNEAQ. The CDR3 DNA follows: TGTGCCAGCAGCTTAGGGACAGGGGGACGCACAGATACGCAGTATTTT. It translates to CASSLGTGGRTDTQYF.